The 27 T cell receptor beta chains below all came from one sample that was sequenced in a study of blood T cell repertoires in COVID-19. Clones were sequenced by immunoSEQ multiplex PCR, and TCRdb holds only the in-frame ones, with some missing. Of some 120,000 clones in the sample, 90% were seen once. The sample was peripheral blood. The receptors were gathered from a human donor with active COVID-19. The donor label of this sample is uncertain.

The chain carries TRBV4-3 and TRBJ2-2; TRBD1 agrees at 8 bases. Germline lookup yields CDR1 LGHNA and CDR2 YSLEER. V shed 3 bases, J shed 6 bases, and the junction held 12 bases outside the gene matches. The CDR3 runs 17 residues. CDR3 region: CASSQDPGGNIAGELFF. Written as DNA, the CDR3 is TGCGCCAGCAGCCAGGATCCAGGGGGCAATATTGCCGGGGAGCTGTTTTTT.

This rearrangement joins TRBV4-1 to TRBJ1-1; TRBD1 matches 8 bases. This CDR3 is 16 amino acids long. V shed 0 bases and J 5 bases; nucleotides not matched to a gene: 8. Looked up from germline, CDR1 is MGHRA and CDR2 is YSYEKL. The CDR3 protein is CASSQDYTGGITEAFF. CDR3 sequence (DNA): TGCGCCAGCAGCCAAGATTACACAGGGGGTATAACTGAAGCTTTCTTT.

This clone was seen a few times. The V gene is TRBV7-2, the J gene TRBJ1-1, with D possibly TRBD1 on 5 matching bases. The CDR3 totals 15 residues. V was shortened by 4 bases and J by 4 bases, with 16 bases between the two germline ends. Germline lookup yields CDR1 SGHTA and CDR2 FQGNSA. CDR3 in amino acids: CASSYGPDIPTEAFF. CDR3 in DNA: TGTGCCAGCAGCTACGGACCGGACATCCCCACTGAAGCTTTCTTT.

The V call is TRBV7-8, the J call TRBJ1-5; 7 bases map to TRBD1. Germline loops: CDR1 SGHVS, CDR2 FQNEAQ. CDR3 length: 17 residues. V was clipped by 4 bases and J by 2 bases; unmatched bases: 11. The CDR3 spells CASSSTKGAIGNQPQHF. DNA of the CDR3: TGTGCCAGCAGCTCGACCAAGGGGGCGATTGGCAATCAGCCCCAGCATTTT.

V gene TRBV19 combines with J gene TRBJ2-2; D possibly corresponds to TRBD2 (5 bases). CDR1 and CDR2 (germline): LNHDA, SQIVND (reference sequence). V shed 7 bases and J shed 4 bases, with 19 bases lying between them. The CDR3 totals 16 residues. The DNA of the CDR3 is TGTGCCAGTAACGCGGACGGACTCCCGGGCACCGGGGAGCTGTTTTTT. Translation: CASNADGLPGTGELFF.

This clone was seen only once. The J gene is TRBJ1-2, the V gene TRBV29-1; the D is unclear. CDR1 and CDR2 from the germline V gene are SQVTM and ANQGSEA. V lost 1 base and J lost 3, with 9 bases in between. The CDR3 runs 13 residues. In DNA, the CDR3 is TGCAGCGTTGAAGCGACAAGAGACTATGGCTACACCTTC. Protein sequence: CSVEATRDYGYTF.

The V call is TRBV18, the J call TRBJ1-4; no clear D gene. Germline CDR1 and CDR2: KGHSH and LQKENI. Between the trimmed V and J ends, which lost 1 base and 6 bases, there was a span of 15 bases. The CDR3 is 16 residues long. The CDR3 DNA reads TGTGCCAGCTCACCACTCCTTCGGGATAGGGATGAAAAACTGTTTTTT. This gives the protein CASSPLLRDRDEKLFF.

This sequence joins TRBV4-1 and TRBJ1-6; 8 nucleotides agree with TRBD1. Losses at the gene ends were 3 bases for V and 6 bases for J; bases not matched to a gene: 7. CDR1 is MGHRA, CDR2 YSYEKL, per germline. The CDR3 covers 16 residues. The CDR3: CASSQTGALVNSPLHF. The CDR3 DNA sequence: TGCGCCAGCAGCCAGACAGGGGCCCTTGTTAATTCACCCCTCCACTTT.

The genes are TRBV5-1 and TRBJ2-3; D may be TRBD2 (5 bases). There are 14 residues in the CDR3. Germline assignment: CDR1 SGHRS and CDR2 YFSETQ. Trimming cost V 0 bases and J 6 bases, with 11 bases left between them. The CDR3 DNA follows: TGCGCCAGCAGCTTGGTCGGGGTAGGGGATACGCAGTATTTT. This encodes CASSLVGVGDTQYF.

The genes are TRBV11-2 and TRBJ1-4, with a possible D match to TRBD1 (6 bases). V was clipped by 5 bases and J by 0 bases, with 19 bases between them. The CDR3 is 18 residues long. The germline V gene has CDR1 SGHAT and CDR2 FQNNGV. Here the CDR3 DNA reads TGTGCCAGCAGCCCCTGGCAGGGGCCGACCACAACTAATGAAAAACTGTTTTTT. This encodes CASSPWQGPTTTNEKLFF.

This clone has just one count. This chain connects TRBV3-1 (or the pseudogene TRBV3-2) to TRBJ2-3; 8 positions agree with TRBD2. Germline V CDR1 and CDR2: LGHDT, YNNKEL (reference sequence). Unmatched junction bases numbered 9, after V lost 5 bases and J lost 2 bases. The CDR3 is made up of 16 amino acids. CDR3 coding DNA: TGTGCCAGCAGCTCAAGATCTAGCGGGTACACAGATACGCAGTATTTT. Translation gives CASSSRSSGYTDTQYF.

V is TRBV6-6 and J is TRBJ1-1, with D maybe TRBD1 (5 bases). Trimming shortened V by 2 bases and J by 3 bases, and 16 bases separated the two germline ends. Per germline, CDR1 MNHNY and CDR2 SVGAGI (reference sequence). This CDR3 has 16 amino acids. CDR3 nucleotides: TGTGCCAGCAGTTACCCTCCTTCGGGGGGGGACACTGAAGCTTTCTTT. Its translation: CASSYPPSGGDTEAFF.

The genes are TRBV24-1 and TRBJ2-3; D may be TRBD1 (6 bases). The length of the CDR3 is 15 residues. V lost 5 bases, J lost 6 bases, and 17 bases lay in between. Germline V gene data show CDR1 as KGHDR and CDR2 as SFDVKD. The CDR3 spells CATSGPQGLVDTQYF. CDR3 DNA: TGTGCCACCAGTGGGCCACAGGGATTGGTGGATACGCAGTATTTT.

Remarks on this clone: One end of the junction does not line up with germline, which may come from a read error. The V call is TRBV28, the J call TRBJ2-5; 11 bases agree with TRBD2. This CDR3 comprises 14 residues. The germline V gene encodes CDR1 MDHEN and CDR2 SYDVKM. CDR3 sequence (DNA): TGTGCCAGCAATTTAGCGGGGGGGCACGAGACCCAGTACTTC. Translating it yields CASNLAGGHETQYF.

The rearrangement uses TRBV7-8 and TRBJ1-1; TRBD1 might be the D (6 bases). CDR3 length: 15 amino acids. CDR1 SGHVS and CDR2 FQNEAQ come from the germline V gene. The V end was cut by 9 bases, the J end by 1 base, with 18 bases between. The CDR3 loop reads CASKQGPSPNTEAFF. CDR3 nucleotide sequence: TGTGCCAGTAAGCAGGGGCCCTCTCCGAACACTGAAGCTTTCTTT.

This rearrangement joins TRBV7-9 to TRBJ1-2; D possibly corresponds to TRBD1 (6 bases). V gave up 5 bases and J gave up 7 bases, with 14 bases separating them. Germline CDR1 is SEHNR and CDR2 is FQNEAQ (reference sequence). The CDR3 is 13 amino acids. DNA of the CDR3: TGTGCCAGCAGCCCTCACAGGACAGCTGGCTACACCTTC. As protein: CASSPHRTAGYTF.

The chain recombines TRBV7-9 with TRBJ1-2; D not resolved. This CDR3 is 15 amino acids long. The V end lost 0 bases, the J end lost 0 bases, and 8 bases lay between the germline ends. CDR1 is SEHNR and CDR2 is FQNEAQ in the germline V gene (reference sequence). CDR3: CASSLATTSNYGYTF. Here the CDR3 DNA reads TGTGCCAGCAGCTTAGCGACAACCTCTAACTATGGCTACACCTTC.

J is TRBJ1-1 and V is TRBV30; D not resolved. The CDR3 loop spans 15 amino acids. Between the trimmed V and J ends, which lost 2 bases and 0 bases, there was a span of 13 bases. Germline V gene sequence: CDR1 GTSNPN, CDR2 SVGIG (reference sequence). The CDR3 sequence: CAWSMKIGMNTEAFF. As DNA, the CDR3 is TGTGCCTGGAGTATGAAAATTGGCATGAACACTGAAGCTTTCTTT. The complete variable domain, with remaining parts taken from reference TRBV30 and TRBJ1-1, reads SQTIHQWPATLVQPVGSPLSLECTVEGTSNPNLYWYRQAAGRGLQLLFYSVGIGQISSEVPQNLSASRPQDRQFILSSKKLLLSDSGFYLCAWSMKIGMNTEAFFGQGTRLTVV.

The CDR3 coding sequence is TGCGCCAGCAGCCAAGTCGGGACAGATGAAAAACTGTTTTTT. This translates into CASSQVGTDEKLFF. This rearrangement joins TRBV4-3 to TRBJ1-4; TRBD1 matches 7 bases. Germline V gene data show CDR1 as LGHNA and CDR2 as YSLEER. This CDR3 has 14 residues. V lost 1 base, J lost 6 bases, and 2 bases stayed unmatched.

The chain joins TRBV4-3 to TRBJ2-7, with TRBD1 matching over 8 bases. The CDR3 is 16 amino acids. V gave up 4 bases and J gave up 4 bases; unmatched junction bases: 12. From germline, CDR1 is LGHNA and CDR2 YSLEER. CDR3 in amino acids: CASSPAATGDRYEQYF. Written as DNA, the CDR3 is TGCGCCAGCAGCCCTGCCGCGACAGGGGACAGGTACGAGCAGTACTTC.

The chain carries TRBV5-1 and TRBJ1-1; 10 positions match TRBD1. Germline CDR1 and CDR2: SGHRS and YFSETQ. The CDR3 totals 14 residues. After removal of 4 bases from V and 3 bases from J, the junction contained 3 bases not matched to a gene. The CDR3, as DNA: TGCGCCAGCAGCCCCGGGACAGGGGACACTGAAGCTTTCTTT. Its protein is CASSPGTGDTEAFF.

This chain connects TRBV5-4 to TRBJ2-3; 8 bases map to TRBD2. J gave up 3 bases and V 1 base, and 4 bases lay outside the gene matches. CDR3 length: 15 amino acids. Germline CDR1 SGHNT, CDR2 YYREEE (reference sequence). CDR3 amino acids: CASSLRAGATDTQYF. CDR3 sequence (DNA): TGTGCCAGCAGCTTGAGAGCGGGGGCGACAGATACGCAGTATTTT.

Worth noting for this clone: One end of the junction does not line up with germline, which may come from a read error. The genes are TRBV9 and TRBJ2-3, with TRBD2 matching 9 bases. Germline values: CDR1 SGDLS, CDR2 YYNGEE. The CDR3 is made up of 14 amino acids. The DNA of the CDR3 is TGTGCCAGCAGCGTAGCAGTTGGGGGGACTAGCCCGACTTTT. As protein: CASSVAVGGTSPTF.

This chain uses TRBV5-4 with TRBJ1-4; 8 positions match TRBD1. Losses at the gene ends were 4 bases for V and 4 bases for J; bases not matched to a gene: 9. This CDR3 comprises 16 residues. Germline assignment: CDR1 SGHNT and CDR2 YYREEE (reference sequence). The CDR3 nucleotides are TGTGCCAGCAGCCCCGGACAGGGAGGGAATAATGAAAAACTGTTTTTT. This encodes CASSPGQGGNNEKLFF.

Turning to this clone: Different DNA sequences within this sample yield the same CDR3. The chain recombines TRBV30 with TRBJ1-6; 10 bases fit TRBD1. V was clipped by 4 bases and J by 7 bases; unmatched bases: 1. The CDR3 has 13 amino acids. Germline CDR1 reads GTSNPN; CDR2 reads SVGIG (reference sequence). The CDR3 region has the DNA TGTGCCTGGAAGGGACAGGGGAATTCACCCCTCCACTTT. Encoded protein: CAWKGQGNSPLHF.

The V and J genes are TRBV5-1 and TRBJ2-1, with D hard to call. In germline, CDR1 is SGHRS, CDR2 YFSETQ. V was clipped by 4 bases and J by 0 bases, with 14 bases between them. This CDR3 is built from 16 residues. CDR3: CASSSTLPNSYNEQFF. CDR3 nucleotide sequence: TGCGCCAGCAGCAGCACCTTACCCAACTCCTACAATGAGCAGTTCTTC.

The V gene is TRBV7-2, the J gene TRBJ2-1; 8 nucleotides line up with TRBD2. The length of the CDR3 is 18 residues. Per germline, CDR1 SGHTA and CDR2 FQGNSA. Unmatched junction bases numbered 8, after V lost 1 base and J lost 0 bases. As DNA, the CDR3 is TGTGCCAGCAGCTTAGTTGCGGGGGGCTCGAGCTCCTACAATGAGCAGTTCTTC. Protein product: CASSLVAGGSSSYNEQFF.